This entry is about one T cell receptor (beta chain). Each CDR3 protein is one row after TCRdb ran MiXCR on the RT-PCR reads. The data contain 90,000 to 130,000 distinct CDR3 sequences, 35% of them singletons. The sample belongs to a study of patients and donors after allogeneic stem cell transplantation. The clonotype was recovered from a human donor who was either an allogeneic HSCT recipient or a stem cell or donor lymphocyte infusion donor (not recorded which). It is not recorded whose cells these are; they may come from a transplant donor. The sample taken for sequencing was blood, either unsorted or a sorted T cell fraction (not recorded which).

CDR3 bases: TGTGCCAGCAGTTCCGGGACGGAATTTTACTCGAACACCGGGGAGCTGTTTTTT. Protein: CASSSGTEFYSNTGELFF. The chain uses TRBV28 and TRBJ2-2; D could derive from TRBD1 or TRBD2 (5 bases each). Germline CDR1 reads MDHEN; CDR2 reads SYDVKM. Trimming removed 4 bases from V and 0 bases from J, with 18 bases in between. CDR3 length: 18 residues.